The present TCR beta chain was sequenced within a study of blood T cells in healthy people across ages. The CDR3 has 15 amino acids. The germline gives CDR1 MNHEY, CDR2 SMNVEV (reference sequence). Sample-barcoded 5' priming and a J-beta primer mix drove a second PCR of about 6 to 12 cycles. In TCRdb, the 5' RACE reads were re-called with MiXCR into one record per CDR3 protein. This table has some 1.6 million distinct CDR3 sequences, roughly 32% appearing once. The source is a woman between 25 and 40 years old in good health. Sequenced sample: blood. This rearrangement joins TRBV27 to TRBJ2-5; D is unresolved. The J call is in doubt because the DNA end fits TRBJ2-7 better. For the CDR3, the DNA is TGTGCCAGCAGTTTATCGAGGAGTGGGACCTACGAGCAGTACTTC. Residues: CASSLSRSGTYEQYF.